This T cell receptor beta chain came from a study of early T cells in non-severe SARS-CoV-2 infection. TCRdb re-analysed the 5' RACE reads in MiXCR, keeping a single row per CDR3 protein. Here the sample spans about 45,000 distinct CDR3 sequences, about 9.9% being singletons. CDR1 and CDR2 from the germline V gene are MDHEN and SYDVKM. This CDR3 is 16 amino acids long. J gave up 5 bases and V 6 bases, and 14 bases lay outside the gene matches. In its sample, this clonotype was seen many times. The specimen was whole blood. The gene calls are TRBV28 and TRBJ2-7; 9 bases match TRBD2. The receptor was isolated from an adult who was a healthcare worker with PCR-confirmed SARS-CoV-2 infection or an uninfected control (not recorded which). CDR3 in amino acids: CASSSMGSGRPHEQYF. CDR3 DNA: TGTGCCAGCAGCTCGATGGGTAGCGGGAGACCCCACGAGCAGTACTTC. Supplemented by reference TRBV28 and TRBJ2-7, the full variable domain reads DVKVTQSSRYLVKRTGEKVFLECVQDMDHENMFWYRQDPGLGLRLIYFSYDVKMKEKGDIPEGYSVSREKKERFSLILESASTNQTSMYLCASSSMGSGRPHEQYFGPGTRLTVT.